Listed here are 23 T cell receptor beta chains from one sample, sequenced in a study of T cell responses to AZD1222 COVID-19 vaccine. TCRdb's copy holds only in-frame clones and misses some; the assay was immunoSEQ multiplex PCR. The sample comprises roughly 130,000 clones, approximately 89% of which are singletons, and approximately 2.8% rests with the top ten. The specimen was peripheral blood, collected on day 0 of AZD1222 vaccination. These receptors were collected from an adult in good health.

The chain links TRBV5-4 to TRBJ2-3; 7 bases match TRBD2. Trimming at V came to 2 bases and at J to 6 bases, leaving 6 bases not matched to a gene. The CDR3 has 14 residues. Germline V lookup: CDR1 SGHNT, CDR2 YYREEE (reference sequence). CDR3 DNA sequence: TGTGCCAGCAGCTTCCCTAGCGGAGATGATACGCAGTATTTT. Translated: CASSFPSGDDTQYF.

This clone has only a few counts. The chain employs TRBV10-3 and TRBJ2-4; a possible D gene is TRBD1 (6 bases). Germline lookup yields CDR1 ENHRY and CDR2 SYGVKD. There are 18 residues in the CDR3. V lost 2 bases and J 2 bases, leaving 19 bases between the germline ends. CDR3 nucleotide sequence: TGTGCCATCAGTGAGATTCGCGCCAAAGGGGGTACCAAAAACATTCAGTACTTC. Its translation is CAISEIRAKGGTKNIQYF.

The chain employs TRBV28 and TRBJ1-2, with D perhaps matching TRBD1 (6 bases). This CDR3 comprises 12 residues. V gave up 10 bases and J gave up 4 bases, with 13 bases separating them. Germline V gene sequence: CDR1 MDHEN, CDR2 SYDVKM. CDR3 nucleotides: TGTGCCACCGCGGGACACCCCTATGGCTACACCTTC. Its translation is CATAGHPYGYTF.

The chain uses TRBV11-2 and TRBJ1-1, with D unresolved. V gave up 3 bases and J gave up 4 bases, with 6 bases separating them. The CDR3 runs 12 residues. The germline V gene has CDR1 SGHAT and CDR2 FQNNGV. The CDR3 reads CASSFGGTEAFF. The CDR3 region has the DNA TGTGCCAGCAGCTTCGGTGGCACTGAAGCTTTCTTT.

This clone was picked up one time. The V call is TRBV18, the J call TRBJ1-2, with TRBD1 identical over 7 bases. Germline CDR1 and CDR2: KGHSH and LQKENI. Unmatched junction bases numbered 12, after V lost 4 bases and J lost 1 base. The CDR3 sequence is 17 residues long. The CDR3 DNA sequence: TGTGCCAGCTCACTGTCCCGAGTTGGGACAGATAACTATGGCTACACCTTC. Translating gives CASSLSRVGTDNYGYTF.

The J gene is TRBJ1-2, the V gene TRBV28, with 7 bases identical to TRBD1. This CDR3 has 14 residues. The V segment lost 4 bases and the J segment 4 bases; nucleotides outside the gene matches: 6. Germline V lookup: CDR1 MDHEN, CDR2 SYDVKM. This chain's CDR3 is CASSSPTGFYGYTF. The CDR3 nucleotides read TGTGCCAGCAGTTCCCCGACAGGGTTCTATGGCTACACCTTC.

V usage is TRBV4-1 and J usage is TRBJ2-3, with a weak D call TRBD1 (6 bases). This CDR3 spans 15 amino acids. Germline assignment: CDR1 MGHRA and CDR2 YSYEKL. Trimming took off 7 bases at V and 1 base at J, with 15 bases between the two ends. CDR3 protein: CASTLGGSGTDTQYF. The CDR3 region has the DNA TGCGCCAGCACCTTAGGGGGTAGTGGCACAGATACGCAGTATTTT.

The V gene is TRBV2, the J gene TRBJ2-2; D is possibly TRBD1 or TRBD2 (6 bases each). Trimming took off 6 bases at V and 7 bases at J, with 18 bases between the two ends. This CDR3 has 15 residues. CDR1 and CDR2 (germline): SNHLY, FYNNEI. The CDR3 is CASSRGPGRSGELFF. As DNA, the CDR3 is TGTGCCAGCAGCAGGGGACCGGGGAGGAGCGGGGAGCTGTTTTTT.

The chain couples TRBV5-1 to TRBJ2-5, with 9 bases lining up with TRBD2. J gave up 4 bases and V 2 bases, and 0 bases lay outside the gene matches. CDR3 length: 13 amino acids. CDR1 is SGHRS, CDR2 YFSETQ, per germline. This CDR3 reads CASSLLAGETQYF. The CDR3, as DNA: TGCGCCAGCAGCTTACTAGCGGGAGAGACCCAGTACTTC.

This clone was detected only once. The chain combines TRBV7-2 with TRBJ2-1, with 8 bases identical to TRBD1. This CDR3 is 15 amino acids long. Per the germline V gene, CDR1 is SGHTA and CDR2 is FQGNSA. V was pared by 3 bases and J by 7 bases, with 8 bases of the junction left unmatched. CDR3 protein: CASSLGTGRLNEQFF. The CDR3 DNA reads TGTGCCAGCAGCTTGGGGACAGGACGTTTAAATGAGCAGTTCTTC.

The chain links TRBV5-5 to TRBJ1-5; 7 nucleotides line up with TRBD1. The CDR3 has 14 amino acids. Germline trimming cut 0 bases from V and 7 bases from J; bases unmatched to any gene: 4. Germline V gene sequence: CDR1 SGHKS, CDR2 YYEKEE (reference sequence). The CDR3 loop reads CASSLAAGGQPQHF. The CDR3 DNA reads TGTGCCAGCAGCTTGGCAGCAGGGGGGCAGCCCCAGCATTTT.

The chain combines TRBV14 with TRBJ2-3; D uncertain. Germline V lookup: CDR1 SGHDN, CDR2 FVKESK. Trimming stripped 1 base from V and 4 bases from J, with 0 bases between. The CDR3 sequence is 11 residues long. CDR3 coding DNA: TGTGCCAGCAGCCAAGCAGATACGCAGTATTTT. Amino acid sequence: CASSQADTQYF.

The rearrangement joins TRBV5-1 to TRBJ2-5; D gene uncertain. The length of the CDR3 is 15 residues. Germline V gene sequence: CDR1 SGHRS, CDR2 YFSETQ. Trimming stripped 0 bases from V and 2 bases from J, with 11 bases between. The CDR3, as DNA: TGCGCCAGCAGCTTGGTATTGAGTGGTCAAGAGACCCAGTACTTC. This gives the protein CASSLVLSGQETQYF.

The chain recombines TRBV9 with TRBJ2-5; TRBD2 is a possible D gene (6 bases). V dropped 4 bases and J dropped 5 bases, with 18 bases sitting between them. This CDR3 spans 15 amino acids. Germline V gives CDR1 SGDLS, CDR2 YYNGEE. The CDR3 loop reads CASSPREMRWETQYF. The CDR3, as DNA: TGTGCCAGCAGCCCCCGGGAGATGAGATGGGAGACCCAGTACTTC. The variable domain in full, with the rest retrieved from reference TRBV9 and TRBJ2-5, is DSGVTQTPKHLITATGQRVTLRCSPRSGDLSVYWYQQSLDQGLQFLIQYYNGEERAKGNILERFSAQQFPDLHSELNLSSLELGDSALYFCASSPREMRWETQYFGPGTRLLVL.

This chain uses TRBV4-2 with TRBJ2-7; 9 positions agree with TRBD2. The CDR3 is made up of 15 amino acids. With V trimmed by 3 bases and J by 4 bases, 7 bases remained unmatched. Per the germline V gene, CDR1 is LGHNA and CDR2 is YNFKEQ. The CDR3 loop reads CASSQDPGLAYEQYF. The CDR3 DNA reads as TGTGCCAGCAGCCAGGACCCGGGACTAGCTTACGAGCAGTACTTC.

This chain connects TRBV3-1 (or the pseudogene TRBV3-2) to TRBJ2-2; 13 bases match TRBD2. The CDR3 is made up of 19 amino acids. The V gene's germline CDR1 is LGHDT and CDR2 YNNKEL (reference sequence). V was clipped by 4 bases and J by 7 bases; unmatched bases: 15. This CDR3 reads CASSRGLAGVKGSSGELFF. The DNA of the CDR3 is TGTGCCAGCAGCCGAGGACTAGCGGGAGTAAAAGGGTCAAGCGGGGAGCTGTTTTTT.

The table lists this clone with a few counts. The gene calls are TRBV25-1 and TRBJ1-2; D is perhaps TRBD1 (6 bases). The CDR3 consists of 13 residues. Per germline, CDR1 MGHDK and CDR2 SYGVNS. Trimming cost V 3 bases and J 8 bases, with 13 bases left between them. CDR3 DNA: TGTGCCAGCAGTGAGTCCGGCAGGGGCGGCTACACCTTC. Residues: CASSESGRGGYTF.

The chain recombines TRBV5-6 with TRBJ1-6, with D tentatively TRBD1 (5 bases). Trimming pared 2 bases from V and 7 bases from J, leaving 16 bases between. This CDR3 comprises 16 residues. Per the germline V gene, CDR1 is SGHDT and CDR2 is YYEEEE. In nucleotides, the CDR3 is TGTGCCAGCAGCTTTCCGCGGGGGACGGCAAATTCACCCCTCCACTTT. Its translation: CASSFPRGTANSPLHF. The full variable domain, in which reference TRBV5-6 and TRBJ1-6 provide the parts outside the CDR3, is DAGVTQSPTHLIKTRGQQVTLRCSPKSGHDTVSWYQQALGQGPQFIFQYYEEEERQRGNFPDRFSGHQFPNYSSELNVNALLLGDSALYLCASSFPRGTANSPLHFGNGTRLTVT.

V usage is TRBV6-1 and J usage is TRBJ2-5, with 9 nucleotides matching TRBD2. Germline-derived CDR1 and CDR2 are MNHNS and SASEGT. The J segment lost 6 bases and the V segment lost 8 bases, leaving 13 bases of the junction unmatched. The CDR3 length is 15 residues. The CDR3 here is CASRVIGTSRQTQYF. The CDR3 DNA reads TGTGCCAGCCGCGTGATCGGGACTAGCCGACAGACCCAGTACTTC.

This chain links TRBV7-9 with TRBJ1-4; D is undetermined. The CDR3 is made up of 13 amino acids. Germline CDR1 SEHNR, CDR2 FQNEAQ (reference sequence). Trimming pared 7 bases from V and 7 bases from J, leaving 13 bases between. For the CDR3, the DNA is TGTGCCAGCACCTCCAAGCGGCGTGAAAAACTGTTTTTT. Its protein product is CASTSKRREKLFF.

The V call is TRBV5-1, the J call TRBJ2-1; perhaps TRBD2 as D (6 bases). Trimming left V 4 bases short and J 9 bases short, with 17 bases between. In germline, CDR1 is SGHRS, CDR2 YFSETQ. The CDR3 contains 14 residues. The CDR3: CASSASSGLGEQFF. In DNA, the CDR3 is TGCGCCAGCAGCGCTAGCTCGGGACTGGGTGAGCAGTTCTTC.

The V gene is TRBV5-4, the J gene TRBJ2-7; 8 nucleotides align to TRBD1. Germline lookup yields CDR1 SGHNT and CDR2 YYREEE (reference sequence). J lost 3 bases, V lost 0 bases, and 5 bases had no gene match. The CDR3 spans 15 residues. The CDR3 here is CASSLAAGGGYEQYF. DNA for the CDR3: TGTGCCAGCAGCTTGGCGGCAGGGGGCGGCTACGAGCAGTACTTC. Using reference TRBV5-4 and TRBJ2-7 for the parts outside the CDR3, the full variable domain is ETGVTQSPTHLIKTRGQQVTLRCSSQSGHNTVSWYQQALGQGPQFIFQYYREEENGRGNFPPRFSGLQFPNYSSELNVNALELDDSALYLCASSLAAGGGYEQYFGPGTRLTVT.

CDR3 nucleotide sequence: TGTGCCAGCAGTGGGGCAGGGATCGAGCAGTACTTC. Its translation is CASSGAGIEQYF. This rearrangement joins TRBV2 to TRBJ2-7; D is perhaps TRBD1 (5 bases). The CDR3 loop spans 12 amino acids. The ends were cut back, 4 bases at V and 6 bases at J, with 10 bases in the middle. Germline V gene sequence: CDR1 SNHLY, CDR2 FYNNEI. Full variable domain (missing parts from reference TRBV2 and TRBJ2-7): EPEVTQTPSHQVTQMGQEVILRCVPISNHLYFYWYRQILGQKVEFLVSFYNNEISEKSEIFDDQFSVERPDGSNFTLKIRSTKLEDSAMYFCASSGAGIEQYFGPGTRLTVT.